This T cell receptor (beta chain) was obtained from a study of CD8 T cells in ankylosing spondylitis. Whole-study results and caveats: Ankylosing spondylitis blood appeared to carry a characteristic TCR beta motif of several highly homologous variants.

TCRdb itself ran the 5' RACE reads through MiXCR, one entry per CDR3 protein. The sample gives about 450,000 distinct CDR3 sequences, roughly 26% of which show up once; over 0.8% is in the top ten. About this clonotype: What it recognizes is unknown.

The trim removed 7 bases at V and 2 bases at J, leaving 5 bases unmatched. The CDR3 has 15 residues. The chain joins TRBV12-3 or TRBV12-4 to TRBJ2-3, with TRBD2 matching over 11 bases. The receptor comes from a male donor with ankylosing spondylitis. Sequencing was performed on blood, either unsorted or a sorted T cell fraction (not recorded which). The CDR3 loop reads CASTLAGGVTDTQYF. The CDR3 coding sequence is TGTGCCAGCACCTTAGCGGGAGGGGTCACAGATACGCAGTATTTT.